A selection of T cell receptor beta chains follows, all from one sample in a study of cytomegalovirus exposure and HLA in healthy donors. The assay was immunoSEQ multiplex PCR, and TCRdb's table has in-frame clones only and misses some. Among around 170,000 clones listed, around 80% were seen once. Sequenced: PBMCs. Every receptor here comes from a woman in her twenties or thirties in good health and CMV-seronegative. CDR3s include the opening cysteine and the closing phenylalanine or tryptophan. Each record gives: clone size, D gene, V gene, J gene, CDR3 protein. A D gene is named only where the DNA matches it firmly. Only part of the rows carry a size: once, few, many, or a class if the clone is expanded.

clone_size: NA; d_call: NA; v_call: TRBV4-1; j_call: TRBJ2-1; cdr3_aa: CASSQGIYNEQFF
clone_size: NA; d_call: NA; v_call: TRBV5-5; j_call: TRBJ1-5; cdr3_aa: CASTTLGGNQPQHF
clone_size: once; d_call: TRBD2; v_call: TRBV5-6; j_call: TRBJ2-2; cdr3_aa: CASSTGLVPGELFF
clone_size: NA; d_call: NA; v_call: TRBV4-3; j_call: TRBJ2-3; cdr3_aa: CASSQEFAGPGTDTQYF
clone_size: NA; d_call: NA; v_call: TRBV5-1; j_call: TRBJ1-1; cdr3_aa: CASSAQGVGTEAFF
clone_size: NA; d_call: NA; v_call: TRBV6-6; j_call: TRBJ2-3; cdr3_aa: CASSYVGLDTQYF
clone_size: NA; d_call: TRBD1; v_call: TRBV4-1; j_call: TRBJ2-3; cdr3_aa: CASSQDGTGPDTQYF
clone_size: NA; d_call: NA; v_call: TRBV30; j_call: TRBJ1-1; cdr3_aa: CAWKANTEAFF
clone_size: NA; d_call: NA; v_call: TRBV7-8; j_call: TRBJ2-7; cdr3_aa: CASSHRQGLGEQYF
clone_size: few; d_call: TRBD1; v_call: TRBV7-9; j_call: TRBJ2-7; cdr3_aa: CASSLLGQGAEQYF
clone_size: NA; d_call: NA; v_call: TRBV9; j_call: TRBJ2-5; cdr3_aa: CASSLAGVETQYF
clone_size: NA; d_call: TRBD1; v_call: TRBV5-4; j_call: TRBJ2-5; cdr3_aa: CASSLDPGQGVLRGETQYF
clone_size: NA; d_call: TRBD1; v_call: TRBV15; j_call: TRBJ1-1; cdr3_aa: CATSATGGGNTEAFF
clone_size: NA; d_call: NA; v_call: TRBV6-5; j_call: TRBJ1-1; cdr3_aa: CASSYSGGRSRAFF
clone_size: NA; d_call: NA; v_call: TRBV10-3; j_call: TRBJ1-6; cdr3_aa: CAISRVQASSYNSPLHF
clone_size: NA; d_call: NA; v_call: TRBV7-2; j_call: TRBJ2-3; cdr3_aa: CAGSSADTQYF
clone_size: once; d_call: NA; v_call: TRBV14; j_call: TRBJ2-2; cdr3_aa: CASSQAGLHTGELFF
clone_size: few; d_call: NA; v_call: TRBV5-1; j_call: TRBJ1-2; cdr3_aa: CASSLDPGSNYGYTF
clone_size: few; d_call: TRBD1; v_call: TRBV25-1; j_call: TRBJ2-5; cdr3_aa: CASGGPIQGSRETQYF
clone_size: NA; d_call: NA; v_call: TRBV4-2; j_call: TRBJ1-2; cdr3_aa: CASSQDAGGYGYTF
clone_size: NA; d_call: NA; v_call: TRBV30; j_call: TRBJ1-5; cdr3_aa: CAWSVWRGQPQHF
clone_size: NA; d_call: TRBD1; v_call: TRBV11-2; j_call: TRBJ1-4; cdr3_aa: CASSPRVQGARTNEKLFF
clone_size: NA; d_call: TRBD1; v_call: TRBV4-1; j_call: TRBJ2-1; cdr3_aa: CASSQGRRDRADNEQFF
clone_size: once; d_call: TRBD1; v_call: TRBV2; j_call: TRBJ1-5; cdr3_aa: CASRDRGYSNQPQHF
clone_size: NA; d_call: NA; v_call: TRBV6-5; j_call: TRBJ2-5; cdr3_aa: CASSYARETQYF
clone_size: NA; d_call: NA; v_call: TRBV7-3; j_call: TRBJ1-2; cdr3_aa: CASSLSGGGPYGYTF
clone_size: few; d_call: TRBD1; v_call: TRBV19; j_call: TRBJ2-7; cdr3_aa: CASRRGTGEAYEQYF
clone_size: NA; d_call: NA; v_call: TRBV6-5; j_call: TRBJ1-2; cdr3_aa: CASSPREGGYYGYTF
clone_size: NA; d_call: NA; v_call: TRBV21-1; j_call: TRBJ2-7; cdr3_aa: CASSRQGAGSYEQYF
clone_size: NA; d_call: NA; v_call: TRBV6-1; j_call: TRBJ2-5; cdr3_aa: CASSEIESTQYF
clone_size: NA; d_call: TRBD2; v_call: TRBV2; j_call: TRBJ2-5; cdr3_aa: CASAGLEQETQYF
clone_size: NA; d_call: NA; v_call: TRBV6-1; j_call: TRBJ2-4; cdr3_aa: CASSEMTRNIQYF
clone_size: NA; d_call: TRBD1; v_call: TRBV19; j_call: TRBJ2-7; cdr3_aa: CASNDRGRGEQYF
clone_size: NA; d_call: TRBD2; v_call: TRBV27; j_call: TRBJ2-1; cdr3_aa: CASSLYLAGGYNEQFF
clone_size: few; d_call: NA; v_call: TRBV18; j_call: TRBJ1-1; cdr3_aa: CASSLKQQGTEAFF
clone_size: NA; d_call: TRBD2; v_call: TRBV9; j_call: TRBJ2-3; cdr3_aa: CASSVGGRTSGVTDTQYF
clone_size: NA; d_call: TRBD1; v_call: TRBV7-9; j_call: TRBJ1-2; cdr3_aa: CASIGRTGNYGYTF
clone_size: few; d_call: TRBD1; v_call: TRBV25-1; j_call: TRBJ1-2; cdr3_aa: CASGDRVYGYTF
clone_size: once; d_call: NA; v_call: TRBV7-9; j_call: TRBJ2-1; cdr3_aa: CASSLVQGGLNEQFF
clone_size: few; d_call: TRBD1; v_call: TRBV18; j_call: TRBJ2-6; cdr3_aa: CASSSQGTGANVLTF
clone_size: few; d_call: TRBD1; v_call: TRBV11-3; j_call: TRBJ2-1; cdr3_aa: CASSPSGTGTYNEQFF
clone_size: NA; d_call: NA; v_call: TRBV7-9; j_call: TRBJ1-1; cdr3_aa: CASSGSVTVEAFF